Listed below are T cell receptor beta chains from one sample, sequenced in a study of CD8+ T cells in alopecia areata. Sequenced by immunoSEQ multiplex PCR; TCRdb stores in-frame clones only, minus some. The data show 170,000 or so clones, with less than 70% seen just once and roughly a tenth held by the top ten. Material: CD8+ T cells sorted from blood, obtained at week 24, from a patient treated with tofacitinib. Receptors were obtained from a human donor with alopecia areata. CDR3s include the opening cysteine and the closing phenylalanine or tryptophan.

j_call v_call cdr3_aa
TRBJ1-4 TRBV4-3 CASSPDRVEVATNEKLFF
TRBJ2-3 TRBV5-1 CASSPGLAGETDTQYF
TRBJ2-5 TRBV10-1 CASSESGTSEETQYF
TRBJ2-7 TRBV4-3 CASSQERTSGGMGQYF
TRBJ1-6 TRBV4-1 CASSQDRGLGNSPLHF
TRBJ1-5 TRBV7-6 CASSRDSNQPQHF
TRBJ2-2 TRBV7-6 CASSHLGGELFF
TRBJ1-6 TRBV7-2 CASSPYPTGYNSPLHF
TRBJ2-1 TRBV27 CASSLSNHNEQFF
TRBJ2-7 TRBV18 CASSSGGDRYF
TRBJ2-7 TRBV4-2 CASSQDEGADEQYF
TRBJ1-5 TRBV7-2 CASSPPSGPGGNQPQHF
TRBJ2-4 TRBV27 CASSLGGFKNIQYF
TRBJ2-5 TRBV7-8 CASSLGGTETQYF
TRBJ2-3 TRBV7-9 CASSPRDRETDTQYF
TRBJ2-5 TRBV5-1 CASSLINRGETQYF
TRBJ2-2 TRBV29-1 CSAYRDRGSGELFF
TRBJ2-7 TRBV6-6 CASSYSQDRGAEQYF
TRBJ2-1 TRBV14 CASSLSRNNEQFF
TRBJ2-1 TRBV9 CASSAGTSGGAGEQFF
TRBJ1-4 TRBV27 CASSFGAGKKKLFF
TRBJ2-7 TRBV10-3 CAAADGPYEQYF
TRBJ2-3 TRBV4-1 CASSPVGTQITDTQYF
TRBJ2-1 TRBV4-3 CASSRTSGAVEQFF
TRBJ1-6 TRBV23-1 CASSQSGDTGGSYSPLHF
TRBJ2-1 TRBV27 CASSSTGGPERGEQFF
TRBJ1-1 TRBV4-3 CASSQEGAGNTEAFF
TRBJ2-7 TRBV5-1 CASSSGSGPAYEQYF
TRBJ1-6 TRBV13 CASRQGNSPLHF
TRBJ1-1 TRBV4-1 CASSQVVGAAEAFF
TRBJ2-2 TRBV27 CASSFDRIGELFF
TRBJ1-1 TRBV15 CATSRERIRGEAFF
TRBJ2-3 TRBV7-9 CASSLVGSDTQYF
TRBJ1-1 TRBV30 CAWTKGPEAFF
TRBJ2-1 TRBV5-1 CASSKGQGYDNEQFF
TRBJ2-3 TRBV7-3 CASSYSGGSDTQYF
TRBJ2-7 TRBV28 CASSSRGIDEQYF
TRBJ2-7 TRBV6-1 CASSDRQASSYEQYF
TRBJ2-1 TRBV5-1 CASSFSGGLYNEQFF
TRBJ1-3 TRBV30 CAWTPGRGISGNTIYF
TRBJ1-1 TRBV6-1 CASSVWGQGFSTEAFF
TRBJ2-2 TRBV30 CAWSVGGELFF
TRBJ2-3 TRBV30 CAWSATGGAWDTQYF
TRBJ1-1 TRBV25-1 CASSDLGRTEAFF
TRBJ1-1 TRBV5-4 CASNLDSPNTEAFF
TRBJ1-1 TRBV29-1 CSVEVGGYTEAFF
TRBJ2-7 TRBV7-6 CASSETSGDEQYF
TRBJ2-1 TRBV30 CAWSIGDNEQFF